The rows below give T cell receptor beta chains drawn from one sample of a study of T-cell reconstitution after alpha-beta-depleted transplantation in children. TCRdb re-analysed the PCR reads in MiXCR, keeping a single row per CDR3 protein. The table includes 480,000 or so distinct CDR3 sequences, about 10% detected once. Material: PBMCs, obtained before TCRalphabeta/CD19-depleted stem cell transplant. The origin of the receptors is a child aged 2-15 years with inherited bone marrow failure, due to receive a stem cell transplant. Each CDR3 is given with its conserved first and last residue. D genes are given only for firm matches. The listing skips clone size in some rows; elsewhere it reads once, few, many or a size class.

v_gene	d_gene	j_gene	abundance	CDR3aa	CDR3nt
TRBV10-1	TRBD2	TRBJ2-3	many	CASSDGTSGGDTQYF	TGCGCCAGCAGTGATGGGACTAGCGGCGGAGATACGCAGTATTTT
TRBV5-6	.	TRBJ2-7	.	CASSLGRTESYEQYF	TGTGCCAGCAGCTTAGGACGGACAGAGTCCTACGAGCAGTACTTC
TRBV5-1	.	TRBJ2-7	many	CASSLTSHEQYF	TGCGCCAGCAGCTTGACTTCCCACGAGCAGTACTTC
TRBV30	.	TRBJ1-5	many	CAWADYSNQPQHF	TGTGCCTGGGCGGACTATAGCAATCAGCCCCAGCATTTT
TRBV27	TRBD2	TRBJ2-4	.	CASSLSQTSGAKNIQYF	TGTGCCAGCAGTTTATCGCAGACTAGCGGAGCCAAAAACATTCAGTACTTC
TRBV12-3/TRBV12-4	TRBD1	TRBJ2-2	many	CASSGTGSYTGELFF	TGTGCCAGCAGCGGGACAGGGAGTTACACCGGGGAGCTGTTTTTT
TRBV7-9	.	TRBJ2-3	many	CASSLAGSGRTDTQYF	TGTGCCAGCAGCTTAGCGGGTAGCGGCCGCACAGATACGCAGTATTTT
TRBV5-6	TRBD1	TRBJ2-5	many	CASSPTGSETQYF	TGTGCCAGCAGCCCGACAGGGTCAGAGACCCAGTACTTC
TRBV11-2	TRBD1	TRBJ2-1	few	CASSSAGTGIYNEQFF	TGTGCCAGCAGCTCTGCCGGGACAGGGATATACAATGAGCAGTTCTTC
TRBV7-2	.	TRBJ2-5	.	CVSSRLGPQEGTQYF	TGTGTCAGCAGCCGACTGGGACCCCAAGAGGGGACCCAGTACTTC
TRBV28	.	TRBJ1-2	many	CASSPDDSPEGYTF	TGTGCCAGCAGTCCTGACGACAGCCCTGAGGGCTACACCTTC
TRBV4-3	TRBD1	TRBJ1-5	many	CASSQDRGGAPQHF	TGCGCCAGCAGCCAAGATAGAGGGGGCGCGCCCCAGCATTTT
TRBV29-1	.	TRBJ2-7	many	CSARTRLNYEQYF	TGCAGCGCCAGGACTCGCCTCAACTACGAGCAGTACTTC
TRBV24-1	TRBD1	TRBJ1-2	many	CATSPGTGVDGYTF	TGTGCCACCAGCCCCGGGACAGGGGTCGATGGCTACACCTTC
TRBV20-1	.	TRBJ2-7	many	CSARESTVYEQYF	TGCAGTGCTAGAGAGTCGACCGTCTACGAGCAGTACTTC
TRBV6-6	.	TRBJ2-5	many	CASSYDETQYF	TGTGCCAGCAGCTACGATGAGACCCAGTACTTC
TRBV15	.	TRBJ1-1	.	CATERYNLRGDEAFF	TGTGCCACCGAGCGCTATAATTTAAGGGGGGATGAAGCTTTCTTT
TRBV5-4	.	TRBJ1-1	.	CASSFKPTEAFF	TGTGCCAGCAGCTTTAAGCCAACTGAAGCTTTCTTT
TRBV20-1	.	TRBJ2-1	few	CSASLAAGENEQFF	TGCAGTGCTAGTTTGGCGGCTGGTGAGAATGAGCAGTTCTTC
TRBV12-3/TRBV12-4	TRBD1	TRBJ1-1	.	CASTTSTGANTEAFF	TGTGCCAGCACTACCTCGACAGGGGCGAACACTGAAGCTTTCTTT
TRBV19	.	TRBJ2-6	few	CASSIRGSPSGANVLTF	TGTGCCAGTAGTATAAGGGGCAGTCCCTCTGGGGCCAACGTCCTGACTTTC
TRBV20-1	TRBD2	TRBJ2-7	many	CSALTLAGGREQYF	TGCAGTGCTCTTACACTAGCGGGAGGGAGGGAGCAGTACTTC
TRBV29-1	.	TRBJ1-1	many	CSVELNLNTEAFF	TGCAGCGTTGAGTTAAATCTTAACACTGAAGCTTTCTTT
TRBV7-2	.	TRBJ2-3	many	CASSVENSDTQYF	TGTGCCAGCAGCGTGGAGAATTCAGATACGCAGTATTTT
TRBV12-3/TRBV12-4	.	TRBJ1-1	many	CASSGDMNTEAFF	TGTGCCAGCAGCGGCGACATGAACACTGAAGCTTTCTTT
TRBV7-6	TRBD2	TRBJ2-7	.	CASSAASGMSSEQYF	TGTGCCAGCAGCGCCGCCAGCGGGATGTCCTCCGAGCAGTACTTC
TRBV7-9	TRBD2	TRBJ2-1	many	CASSLGLAGGPLHEQFF	TGTGCCAGCAGTTTAGGACTAGCGGGAGGGCCCCTCCATGAGCAGTTCTTC
TRBV6-2/TRBV6-3	TRBD2	TRBJ2-7	many	CASSYSGLAGYEQYF	TGTGCCAGCAGTTATTCGGGACTAGCGGGATACGAGCAGTACTTC
TRBV7-8	.	TRBJ2-7	few	CASSFSEGAVYEQYF	TGTGCCAGCAGCTTTTCGGAGGGGGCGGTCTACGAGCAGTACTTC
TRBV27	.	TRBJ2-7	many	CASSFSPPGEQYF	TGTGCCAGCAGTTTCAGCCCCCCTGGGGAGCAGTACTTC
TRBV11-2	.	TRBJ2-1	many	CASSSDSYNEQFF	TGTGCCAGCAGCTCAGACTCCTACAATGAGCAGTTCTTC
TRBV24-1	TRBD1	TRBJ2-7	many	CATSDAGGGYEQYF	TGTGCCACCAGTGACGCAGGGGGCGGCTACGAGCAGTACTTC
TRBV4-3	TRBD2	TRBJ2-2	many	CASSQDAAGGPGELFF	TGCGCCAGCAGCCAAGATGCAGCGGGAGGCCCCGGGGAGCTGTTTTTT
TRBV15	.	TRBJ2-1	many	CATSRGSPGYNEQFF	TGTGCCACCAGCAGAGGGTCCCCCGGCTACAATGAGCAGTTCTTC
TRBV23-1	TRBD2	TRBJ2-4	many	CASSQSSSGSECLEAKNIQYF	TGCGCCAGCAGTCAATCTTCTAGCGGGAGCGAGTGTTTAGAAGCCAAAAACATTCAGTACTTC
TRBV28	TRBD2	TRBJ2-1	.	CASSSELAGEGTYNEQFF	TGTGCCAGCAGTTCAGAACTAGCGGGAGAAGGAACCTACAATGAGCAGTTCTTC
TRBV28	.	TRBJ2-7	many	CASSQPGALLPLYHSYF	TGTGCCAGCAGTCAGCCAGGGGCCCTATTACCCCTTTACCATTCGTACTTC
TRBV20-1	TRBD2	TRBJ2-1	.	CSARGFGSGRASSYNEQFF	TGCAGTGCTAGAGGGTTTGGTAGCGGGAGGGCGAGCTCCTACAATGAGCAGTTCTTC
TRBV12-5	.	TRBJ1-1	few	CASGLLGNTEAFF	TGTGCTAGTGGTTTGCTGGGGAACACTGAAGCTTTCTTT
TRBV20-1	TRBD1	TRBJ2-1	many	CSAVQGGSYNEQFF	TGCAGTGCCGTACAGGGGGGTTCCTACAATGAGCAGTTCTTC
TRBV25-1	TRBD2	TRBJ2-7	many	CASSDLTSGAYEQYF	TGTGCCAGCAGTGATCTTACTAGCGGGGCCTACGAGCAGTACTTC